The 14 T cell receptor beta chains in this list originate from one sample, sequenced in a study of monozygotic twins with inflammatory bowel disease. One entry per CDR3 protein, without DNA, is what TCRdb gives after re-calling the 5' RACE reads. The sample includes around 47,000 distinct CDR3 sequences. The sample consisted of blood. The receptors come from a human donor with ulcerative colitis or Crohn's disease, or a healthy co-twin of an affected twin (not recorded which).

The V gene is TRBV28, the J gene TRBJ1-5. The germline V gene has CDR1 MDHEN and CDR2 SYDVKM. CDR3 size: 13 residues. The CDR3 sequence is CASSLDRNQPQHF.

The chain uses TRBV30 and TRBJ2-2. Per the germline V gene, CDR1 is GTSNPN and CDR2 is SVGIG (reference sequence). The CDR3 is 13 residues long. The CDR3 here is CASKGSVGGELFF.

The chain has TRBV7-8 and TRBJ1-1; checking the TCRdb D call of TRBD1 is not possible without DNA. The CDR3 spans 12 residues. Per germline, CDR1 SGHVS and CDR2 FQNEAQ. This chain's CDR3 is CASSPRGRAAFF.

The V gene is TRBV7-2, the J gene TRBJ1-6; absent DNA, TCRdb's TRBD1 call cannot be checked. Per germline, CDR1 SGHTA and CDR2 FQGNSA. The CDR3 is 14 amino acids. CDR3 loop: CASRPNHSPSPLHF. The whole variable domain, filled in from reference TRBV7-2 and TRBJ1-6, reads GAGVSQSPSNKVTEKGKDVELRCDPISGHTALYWYRQSLGQGLEFLIYFQGNSAPDKSGLPSDRFSAERTGGSVSTLTIQRTQQEDSAVYLCASRPNHSPSPLHFGNGTRLTVT.

The V call is TRBV2, the J call TRBJ2-1; TCRdb proposes TRBD1, but this gene call is untestable without DNA. The CDR3 covers 12 residues. Germline CDR1 and CDR2: SNHLY and FYNNEI. CDR3 sequence reads: CASRADRGKQFF.

The rearrangement uses TRBV29-1 and TRBJ2-5. Germline CDR1 is SQVTM and CDR2 is ANQGSEA. The CDR3 totals 12 residues. The CDR3 protein is CSVDPNSETQYF.

CDR3: CASASGPSSYNEQFF. J is TRBJ2-1 and V is TRBV7-2; TCRdb indicates TRBD2, and absent DNA this call remains unverified. The CDR3 has 15 amino acids. Germline V gene sequence: CDR1 SGHTA, CDR2 FQGNSA.

The V call is TRBV27, the J call TRBJ1-3. CDR3 length: 11 amino acids. CDR1 is MNHEY and CDR2 is SMNVEV in the germline V gene (reference sequence). The CDR3 sequence is CASSLGNTIYF.

This sequence joins TRBV7-8 and TRBJ2-2; TCRdb reports TRBD2, a call that lacks DNA to check it against. The CDR3 sequence is 16 residues long. Germline values: CDR1 SGHVS, CDR2 FQNEAQ. This CDR3 reads CASSRTLAPNTGELFF.

V gene TRBV24-1 combines with J gene TRBJ1-1. Germline lookup yields CDR1 KGHDR and CDR2 SFDVKD. The CDR3 is 11 residues long. The chain's CDR3 is CATGEGHRSFF.

The rearrangement links TRBV3-1 to TRBJ2-7; TCRdb's assignment of TRBD1 cannot be checked, as there is no DNA. CDR1 is LGHDT and CDR2 is YNNKEL in the germline V gene (reference sequence). This CDR3 region has 13 residues. The CDR3 spells CASSHRAGYEQYF.

The chain is built from TRBV11-2 and TRBJ1-4; TCRdb returns TRBD1, unconfirmable since there is no DNA. The CDR3 spans 16 residues. The germline CDR1 and CDR2 sequences are SGHAT and FQNNGV. The CDR3 protein is CASSAYTGGVGEKLFF.

This chain connects TRBV21-1 to TRBJ2-7; with no DNA, the TCRdb D assignment of TRBD1 cannot be verified. TRBV21-1 corresponds to a pseudogene. The CDR3 consists of 17 residues. CDR3 amino acids: CASSKGIPGQGDYEQYF.

CDR3 amino acids: CASSQDFRITDTQYF. The chain uses TRBV4-2 and TRBJ2-3. The germline V gene has CDR1 LGHNA and CDR2 YNFKEQ. CDR3 length: 15 residues.